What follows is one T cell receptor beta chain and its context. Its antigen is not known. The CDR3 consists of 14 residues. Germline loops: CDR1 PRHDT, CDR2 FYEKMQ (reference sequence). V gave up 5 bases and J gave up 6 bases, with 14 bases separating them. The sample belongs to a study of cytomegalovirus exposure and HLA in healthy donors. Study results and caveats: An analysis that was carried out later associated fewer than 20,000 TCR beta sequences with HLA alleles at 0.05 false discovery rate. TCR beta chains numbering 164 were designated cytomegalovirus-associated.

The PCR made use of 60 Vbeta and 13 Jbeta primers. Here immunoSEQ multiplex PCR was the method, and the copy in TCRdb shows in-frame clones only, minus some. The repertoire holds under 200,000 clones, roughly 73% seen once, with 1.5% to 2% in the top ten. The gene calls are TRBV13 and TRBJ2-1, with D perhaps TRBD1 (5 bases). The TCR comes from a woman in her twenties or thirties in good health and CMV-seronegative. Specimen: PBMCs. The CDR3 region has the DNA TGTGCCAGCAGCAACGTGGGGCGGACCAATGAGCAGTTCTTC. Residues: CASSNVGRTNEQFF. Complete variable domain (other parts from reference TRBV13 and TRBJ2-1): AAGVIQSPRHLIKEKRETATLKCYPIPRHDTVYWYQQGPGQDPQFLISFYEKMQSDKGSIPDRFSAQQFSDYHSELNMSSLELGDSALYFCASSNVGRTNEQFFGPGTRLTVL.